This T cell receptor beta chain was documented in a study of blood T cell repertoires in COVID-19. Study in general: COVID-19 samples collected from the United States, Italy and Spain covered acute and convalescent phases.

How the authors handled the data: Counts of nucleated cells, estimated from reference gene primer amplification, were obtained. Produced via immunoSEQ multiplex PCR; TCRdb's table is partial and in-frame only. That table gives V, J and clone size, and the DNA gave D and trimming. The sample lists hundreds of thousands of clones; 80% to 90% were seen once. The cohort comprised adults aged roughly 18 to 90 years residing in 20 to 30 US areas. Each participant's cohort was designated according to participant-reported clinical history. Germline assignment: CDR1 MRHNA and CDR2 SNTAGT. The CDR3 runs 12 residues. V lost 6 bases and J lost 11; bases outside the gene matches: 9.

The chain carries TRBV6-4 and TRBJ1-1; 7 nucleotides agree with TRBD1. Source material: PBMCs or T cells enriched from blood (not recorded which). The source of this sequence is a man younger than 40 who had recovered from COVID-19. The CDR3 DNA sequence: TGTGCCAGCAGGCGGACAGGAGGCGAGGCTTTCTTT. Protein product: CASRRTGGEAFF.